This T cell receptor (beta chain) was identified during a study of identical twins. TCRdb reanalysed the 5' RACE reads using MiXCR and keeps one entry per CDR3 protein. Of 350,000 to 450,000 distinct CDR3 sequences listed, approximately 17% are singletons. This sequence was found in a man between 45 and 60 years old in good health. Sequenced input: naive T cells sorted from blood.

For the CDR3, the DNA is TGTGCCAGCAGTTCATCCGCCGTCGAGCAGTACTTC. This translates into CASSSSAVEQYF. This chain links TRBV27 with TRBJ2-7; D remains ambiguous. This CDR3 has 12 amino acids. V was clipped by 4 bases and J by 6 bases, with 10 bases between them. Germline-derived CDR1 and CDR2 are MNHEY and SMNVEV (reference sequence).